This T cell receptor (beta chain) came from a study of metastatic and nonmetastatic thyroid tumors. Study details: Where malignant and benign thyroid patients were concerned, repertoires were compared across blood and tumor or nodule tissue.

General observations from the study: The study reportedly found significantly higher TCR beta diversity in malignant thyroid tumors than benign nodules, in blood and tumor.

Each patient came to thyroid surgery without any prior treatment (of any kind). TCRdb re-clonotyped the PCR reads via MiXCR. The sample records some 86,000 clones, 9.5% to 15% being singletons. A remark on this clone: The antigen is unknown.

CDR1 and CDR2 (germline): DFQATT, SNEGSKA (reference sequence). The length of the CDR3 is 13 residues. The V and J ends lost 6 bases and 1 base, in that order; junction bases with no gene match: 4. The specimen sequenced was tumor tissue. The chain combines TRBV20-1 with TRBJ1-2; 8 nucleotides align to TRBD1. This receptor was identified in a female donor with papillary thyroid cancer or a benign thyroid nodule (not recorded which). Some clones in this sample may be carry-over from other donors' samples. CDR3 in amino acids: CSARTGSNYGYTF. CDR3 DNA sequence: TGCAGTGCCAGGACAGGGAGTAACTATGGCTACACCTTC.